This T cell receptor (beta chain) was documented in a study of T cell responses to AZD1222 COVID-19 vaccine. Findings and caveats of the study: Breadth and depth of Spike-specific TCRs rose after two AZD1222 doses. Without day 14 samples, only post-peak T cell repertoires were studied. The donor group comprised mostly white British people and more females; the analysis possibly underestimated clonal diversity.

The CDR3 consists of 13 residues. Trimming removed 6 bases at V and 8 bases at J, with 14 bases between. Looked up from germline, CDR1 is SGHNT and CDR2 is YENEEA. TCRdb's table, derived via immunoSEQ multiplex PCR, lists solely in-frame clones and lacks some. This table has about 100,000 clones, roughly 87% appearing once. As for this clone: Its antigen is unknown.

V gene TRBV11-3 combines with J gene TRBJ2-1, with a weak D call TRBD1 (6 bases). Here the sequenced sample was peripheral blood, taken on day 0 of AZD1222 vaccination. This receptor was identified in an adult in good health. The CDR3 bases are TGTGCCAGCAGTAAAACAGGGTTCGATGAGCAGTTCTTC. This encodes CASSKTGFDEQFF.